One sample yielded the 28 T cell receptor beta chains listed below, sequenced in a study of blood T cell repertoires in COVID-19. The repertoire was sequenced with immunoSEQ multiplex PCR; TCRdb's copy has only in-frame clones and lacks some. The sample holds about 300,000 clones, about 88% seen once. The sample consisted of peripheral blood. These receptors came from a man in his 70s with acute or convalescent COVID-19.

As concerns this clone: This same CDR3 is encoded by further DNA sequences in the sample. This chain connects TRBV7-2 to TRBJ1-1, with a possible D match to TRBD1 (5 bases). This CDR3 spans 14 amino acids. Germline-derived CDR1 and CDR2 are SGHTA and FQGNSA. V lost 3 bases to trimming and J lost 1 base, with 9 bases between them. The CDR3 spells CASSFSQGNTEAFF. CDR3 in DNA: TGTGCCAGCAGCTTTTCTCAGGGGAACACTGAAGCTTTCTTT.

The V gene is TRBV4-3, the J gene TRBJ2-3; 10 nucleotides line up with TRBD2. This CDR3 comprises 17 residues. With 1 base clipped from V and 4 bases from J, the junction kept 8 bases outside the gene matches. Germline V CDR1 and CDR2: LGHNA, YSLEER. The CDR3 bases are TGCGCCAGCAGCCAAGTGGCTAGCGGGAGTTTCGCAGATACGCAGTATTTT. Amino acids: CASSQVASGSFADTQYF.

This chain joins TRBV7-2 and TRBJ2-4, with 15 positions matching TRBD2. The CDR3 spans 18 residues. From germline, CDR1 is SGHTA and CDR2 FQGNSA. The J segment lost 6 bases and the V segment lost 4 bases, leaving 10 bases of the junction unmatched. The CDR3 DNA reads as TGTGCCAGCAGCTACCCCCGGGGACTAGCGGGGGGAAGAAACATTCAGTACTTC. Amino acid sequence: CASSYPRGLAGGRNIQYF.

The genes are TRBV1 and TRBJ2-7; TRBD2 is the table's D call and was not checked against the DNA. TRBV1 is deemed a pseudogene. The CDR3 has 16 residues. For the CDR3, the DNA is TGCACCAGCAGCCAAATCCTCGACTTGGATTCCTACGAGCAGTACTTC. Protein: CTSSQILDLDSYEQYF.

A single count supports this clone. V usage is TRBV30 and J usage is TRBJ1-6; 9 nucleotides align to TRBD1. V dropped 5 bases and J dropped 9; count of bases not matched to a gene: 5. CDR3 size: 13 residues. CDR1 is GTSNPN, CDR2 SVGIG, per germline (reference sequence). This chain's CDR3 is CAWSGTGTSPLHF. Written as DNA, the CDR3 is TGTGCCTGGTCCGGGACAGGGACTTCACCCCTCCACTTT.

This rearrangement joins TRBV6-5 to TRBJ2-7, with unresolved D. The germline V gene has CDR1 MNHEY and CDR2 SVGAGI. The CDR3 runs to 13 residues. The V end lost 8 bases, the J end lost 0 bases, and 11 bases lay between the germline ends. The CDR3 nucleotides read TGTGCCAGCCGAGTAGCTGGCTCCTACGAGCAGTACTTC. Its protein product is CASRVAGSYEQYF.

The chain recombines TRBV24-1 with TRBJ2-3; no firm D call. V was shortened by 6 bases and J by 7 bases, with 10 bases between the two germline ends. CDR3 length: 12 amino acids. The germline V gene encodes CDR1 KGHDR and CDR2 SFDVKD. The CDR3 DNA reads as TGTGCCACCAGTTCACAGATTAATACGCAGTATTTT. The encoded protein is CATSSQINTQYF.

This clone showed up just a few times. V gene TRBV28 combines with J gene TRBJ2-7; TRBD1 agrees at 10 bases. Trimming cost V 3 bases and J 3 bases; bases outside gene matches: 5. The CDR3 spans 15 residues. Germline values: CDR1 MDHEN, CDR2 SYDVKM. CDR3 in DNA: TGTGCCAGCAGTTTCCCGGACAGGGGGATCTACGAGCAGTACTTC. This sequence encodes CASSFPDRGIYEQYF.

Details on this clone: Because the CDR3 is missing its conserved closing phenylalanine or tryptophan, this is likely a read error. The DNA is left out, because the CDR3 cannot be placed on it with certainty; the CDR3 is given as TCRdb lists it. The chain has TRBV7-8 and TRBJ2-7; TRBD1, the table's D call, was not compared with the DNA. The length of the CDR3 is 9 amino acids, counting both ends. Per the germline V gene, CDR1 is SGHVS and CDR2 is FQNEAQ. The CDR3 is CASSRQGGL.

Only one count was recorded for this clone. The J gene is TRBJ1-1, the V gene TRBV5-1; no reliable D call. Germline-derived CDR1 and CDR2 are SGHRS and YFSETQ. Trimming took off 4 bases at V and 3 bases at J, with 16 bases between the two ends. The CDR3 has 15 amino acids. The CDR3 nucleotides read TGCGCCAGCAGCCCTCTGGCCCCCAGCGACACTGAAGCTTTCTTT. Amino acid sequence: CASSPLAPSDTEAFF.

This clone was found many times. Within the sample, other DNA sequences also encode this same CDR3. This chain connects TRBV7-2 to TRBJ2-1; D may be TRBD2 (7 bases). CDR3 length: 15 residues. Between the trimmed V and J ends, which lost 0 bases and 4 bases, there was a span of 10 bases. Germline assignment: CDR1 SGHTA and CDR2 FQGNSA. The CDR3 sequence is CASSLAGGPYNEQFF. Written as DNA, the CDR3 is TGTGCCAGCAGCTTAGCCGGGGGGCCGTACAATGAGCAGTTCTTC. The full variable domain, completed using reference TRBV7-2 and TRBJ2-1, is GAGVSQSPSNKVTEKGKDVELRCDPISGHTALYWYRQSLGQGLEFLIYFQGNSAPDKSGLPSDRFSAERTGGSVSTLTIQRTQQEDSAVYLCASSLAGGPYNEQFFGPGTRLTVL.

The CDR3 reads CASSSGVVIQYF. CDR3 sequence (DNA): TGTGCCAGCAGTTCAGGGGTGGTCATTCAGTACTTC. The rearrangement joins TRBV6-6 to TRBJ2-4, with a tentative D call TRBD1 (6 bases). Germline CDR1 MNHNY, CDR2 SVGAGI (reference sequence). V was cut by 4 bases and J by 9 bases, with 10 bases left in between. This CDR3 spans 12 amino acids.

This clone came up a few times. This rearrangement joins TRBV2 to TRBJ2-2, with D maybe TRBD1 (6 bases). This CDR3 has 14 amino acids. Trimming shortened V by 2 bases and J by 4 bases, and 8 bases separated the two germline ends. CDR1 is SNHLY and CDR2 is FYNNEI in the germline V gene. CDR3 in DNA: TGTGCCAGCAGTGAACGACAGGCCACCGGGGAGCTGTTTTTT. Amino acids: CASSERQATGELFF.

The J gene is TRBJ1-4, the V gene TRBV7-2; TRBD1 agrees at 8 bases. Trimming at V came to 3 bases and at J to 3 bases, leaving 0 bases not matched to a gene. From germline, CDR1 is SGHTA and CDR2 FQGNSA. This CDR3 contains 14 residues. CDR3: CASSLDRANEKLFF. The CDR3 nucleotides read TGTGCCAGCAGCTTGGACAGGGCTAATGAAAAACTGTTTTTT.

This clone was counted once. The V gene is TRBV28, the J gene TRBJ1-2; 9 bases align to TRBD1. This CDR3 is 14 amino acids long. CDR1 is MDHEN, CDR2 SYDVKM, per germline. V lost 2 bases to trimming and J lost 6 bases; unmatched junction nucleotides: 4. CDR3 region: CASSLHRGRNGYTF. CDR3 DNA: TGTGCCAGCAGTTTACACAGGGGGCGGAATGGCTACACCTTC.

This chain connects TRBV5-1 to TRBJ2-3; D possibly corresponds to TRBD2 (6 bases). Trimming pared 0 bases from V and 5 bases from J, leaving 10 bases between. This CDR3 contains 14 residues. From germline, CDR1 is SGHRS and CDR2 YFSETQ. This CDR3 reads CASSLATEGDTQYF. In nucleotides, the CDR3 is TGCGCCAGCAGCTTGGCCACGGAGGGAGATACGCAGTATTTT.

In this sample, this clone turned up once. This sample includes further DNA sequences coding for the same CDR3. The rearrangement joins TRBV18 to TRBJ2-5; D remains unclear. Trimming removed 2 bases from V and 1 base from J, with 5 bases in between. Germline lookup yields CDR1 KGHSH and CDR2 LQKENI. The CDR3 length is 13 residues. CDR3 region: CASSPSLQETQYF. The DNA for the CDR3 is TGTGCCAGCTCACCAAGCCTCCAAGAGACCCAGTACTTC.

The gene calls are TRBV6-4 and TRBJ1-5; TRBD1 matches 7 bases. Trimming removed 4 bases from V and 4 bases from J; junction bases left unmatched: 4. This CDR3 has 14 residues. Germline V gives CDR1 MRHNA, CDR2 SNTAGT. CDR3 coding DNA: TGTGCCAGCAGTGCAGAACAGGGGAATCAGCCCCAGCATTTT. Translated, it gives CASSAEQGNQPQHF.

V and J are TRBV5-6 and TRBJ1-1; D gene unclear. Looked up from germline, CDR1 is SGHDT and CDR2 is YYEEEE. V shed 4 bases and J shed 4 bases, with 20 bases lying between them. The CDR3 covers 16 residues. DNA for the CDR3: TGTGCCAGCAGCCCCCGCGGGCTCGGGGTTGTCACTGAAGCTTTCTTT. It translates to CASSPRGLGVVTEAFF.

The chain combines TRBV29-1 with TRBJ1-1; D unclear. V was pared by 5 bases and J by 7 bases, with 14 bases between. Germline assignment: CDR1 SQVTM and CDR2 ANQGSEA. This CDR3 comprises 12 residues. CDR3 bases: TGCAGCGTTTCAGTGGGTCGCGGTGAAGCTTTCTTT. It encodes CSVSVGRGEAFF. Using reference TRBV29-1 and TRBJ1-1 for the parts outside the CDR3, the full variable domain is SAVISQKPSRDICQRGTSLTIQCQVDSQVTMMFWYRQQPGQSLTLIATANQGSEATYESGFVIDKFPISRPNLTFSTLTVSNMSPEDSSIYLCSVSVGRGEAFFGQGTRLTVV.

The chain recombines TRBV6-6 with TRBJ2-1, with TRBD2 matching 9 bases. The junction had 13 bases not matched to a gene; V was cut back by 5 bases and J by 5 bases. The CDR3 has 17 amino acids. The germline gives CDR1 MNHNY, CDR2 SVGAGI (reference sequence). The CDR3 region has the DNA TGTGCCAGCAGTCCTCCCCGGGGGGCGGGGGGGGACAATGAGCAGTTCTTC. Translating it yields CASSPPRGAGGDNEQFF.

This chain connects TRBV12-3 or TRBV12-4 to TRBJ2-1; perhaps TRBD2 as D (6 bases). Trimming took off 3 bases at V and 10 bases at J, with 10 bases between the two ends. The CDR3 spans 12 residues. CDR3 DNA sequence: TGTGCCAGCAGTTTTACGGGAGCGGAGCAGTTCTTC. Encoded protein: CASSFTGAEQFF.

The genes are TRBV5-1 and TRBJ2-6; D is perhaps TRBD2 (5 bases). There are 17 residues in the CDR3. The V end lost 4 bases, the J end lost 0 bases, and 14 bases lay between the germline ends. Germline loops: CDR1 SGHRS, CDR2 YFSETQ. This CDR3 reads CASSPQTGISGANVLTF. CDR3 bases: TGCGCCAGCAGCCCCCAAACGGGAATCTCTGGGGCCAACGTCCTGACTTTC.

The chain couples TRBV9 to TRBJ2-3; 10 positions match TRBD1. Trimming took 0 bases from V and 6 from J; bases not matched to a gene: 7. CDR3 length equals 16 residues. Germline V CDR1 and CDR2: SGDLS, YYNGEE. The CDR3 DNA reads TGTGCCAGCAGCGTAGGTCCGACAGGGGGCGTGGATACGCAGTATTTT. Translation gives CASSVGPTGGVDTQYF.

This clone was recorded only once. The gene calls are TRBV4-3 and TRBJ1-2; no clear D gene. This CDR3 spans 15 amino acids. Between the trimmed V and J ends, which lost 0 bases and 5 bases, there was a span of 13 bases. Looked up from germline, CDR1 is LGHNA and CDR2 is YSLEER. CDR3 amino acids: CASSQDWRGGYGYTF. The CDR3 bases are TGCGCCAGCAGCCAAGATTGGCGGGGAGGGTATGGCTACACCTTC.

This clone appeared once. The chain recombines TRBV27 with TRBJ1-2; no firm D call. Trimming pared 6 bases from V and 4 bases from J, leaving 15 bases between. This CDR3 is 14 amino acids long. The germline CDR1 and CDR2 sequences are MNHEY and SMNVEV (reference sequence). For the CDR3, the DNA is TGTGCCAGCAGACCGACATTTGTTGGCTATGGCTACACCTTC. This codes for CASRPTFVGYGYTF.

The chain couples TRBV6-5 to TRBJ2-7; TRBD2 agrees at 14 bases. The CDR3 sequence is 15 residues long. Germline V gives CDR1 MNHEY, CDR2 SVGAGI. Trimming removed 7 bases from V and 3 bases from J; junction bases left unmatched: 5. CDR3 sequence reads: CASILGTSGGYEQYF. The CDR3 nucleotides read TGTGCCAGCATTTTAGGGACTAGCGGGGGCTACGAGCAGTACTTC.

This clone was detected once. The CDR3 sequence: CASSLSVREGGQYF. CDR3 sequence (DNA): TGCGCCAGCAGCTTGTCGGTCAGGGAGGGCGGCCAGTACTTC. V is TRBV5-1 and J is TRBJ2-5; 7 bases map to TRBD2. The CDR3 has 14 residues. J gave up 10 bases and V 1 base, and 10 bases lay outside the gene matches. CDR1 and CDR2 from the germline V gene are SGHRS and YFSETQ.